A selection of T cell receptor beta chains follows, all from one sample in a study of human T cells and chemical hapten exposure. Each CDR3 protein gets one entry after TCRdb re-called the RACE reads with MiXCR. Of 80,000 or so distinct CDR3 sequences in the sample, roughly 10% were seen once. Sequencing was performed on whole blood, taken in connection with sensitization to the hapten diphenylcyclopropenone (DPC). These receptor sequences come from a woman aged 45-59 years with alopecia areata. Some clones in this sample may be carry-over from other donors' samples. CDR3s include the opening cysteine and the closing phenylalanine or tryptophan. The D gene is left open where the match is weak. Rows give clone size only sometimes, using once, few, many, or a class for an expanded clone.

abundance: few
j_gene: TRBJ1-5
v_gene: TRBV10-2
d_gene: NA
CDR3nt: TGCGCCAGTGACACAGGCAATCAGCCCCAGCATTTT
CDR3aa: CASDTGNQPQHF

abundance: few
j_gene: TRBJ2-3
v_gene: TRBV2
d_gene: TRBD1
CDR3nt: TGTGCCAGCAACGAAATACAGGGGGGCACAGATACGCAGTATTTT
CDR3aa: CASNEIQGGTDTQYF

abundance: few
j_gene: TRBJ2-7
v_gene: TRBV27
d_gene: TRBD2
CDR3nt: TGTGCCAGCAGTCTTCTAGCGGGGGGGAGCTCCTACGAGCAGTACTTC
CDR3aa: CASSLLAGGSSYEQYF

abundance: few
j_gene: TRBJ2-7
v_gene: TRBV5-1
d_gene: TRBD2
CDR3nt: TGCGCCAGCAGCTTTATAGGGGGGACTAGCTCCTACGAGCAGTACTTC
CDR3aa: CASSFIGGTSSYEQYF

abundance: many
j_gene: TRBJ2-7
v_gene: TRBV7-3
d_gene: NA
CDR3nt: TGTGCCAGCAGCACGACAGGTTCCGCCGAGCAGTACTTC
CDR3aa: CASSTTGSAEQYF

abundance: few
j_gene: TRBJ1-1
v_gene: TRBV7-6
d_gene: NA
CDR3nt: TGTGCCAGCAGCTTACAGAGAGGGGGCACTGAAGCTTTCTTT
CDR3aa: CASSLQRGGTEAFF

abundance: NA
j_gene: TRBJ2-1
v_gene: TRBV6-6
d_gene: NA
CDR3nt: TGTGCCAGCGGAAGTGGGAGCCAGGGACCGTACAATGAGCAGTTCTTC
CDR3aa: CASGSGSQGPYNEQFF

abundance: NA
j_gene: TRBJ2-7
v_gene: TRBV6-2/TRBV6-3
d_gene: TRBD1
CDR3nt: TGTGCCAGCCGGAACAGGGGGCCGTACGAGCAGTACTTC
CDR3aa: CASRNRGPYEQYF

abundance: many
j_gene: TRBJ1-2
v_gene: TRBV12-3/TRBV12-4
d_gene: NA
CDR3nt: TGTGCCAGCAGCCATACGGGGGGCGAATTACTGGGCTACACCTTC
CDR3aa: CASSHTGGELLGYTF

abundance: many
j_gene: TRBJ1-5
v_gene: TRBV6-5
d_gene: TRBD1
CDR3nt: TGTGCCAGCAGGCCAGGGGGAACCAATCAGCCCCAGCATTTT
CDR3aa: CASRPGGTNQPQHF

abundance: NA
j_gene: TRBJ1-1
v_gene: TRBV12-3/TRBV12-4
d_gene: TRBD1
CDR3nt: TGTGCCAGCAGTGGACAGGGGTGGTCTGAAGCTTTCTTT
CDR3aa: CASSGQGWSEAFF

abundance: many
j_gene: TRBJ1-1
v_gene: TRBV29-1
d_gene: NA
CDR3nt: TGCAGCGTTGAGCGGAGGGGCGGGGGCACTGAAGCTTTCTTT
CDR3aa: CSVERRGGGTEAFF

abundance: NA
j_gene: TRBJ1-2
v_gene: TRBV4-2
d_gene: TRBD1
CDR3nt: TGTGCCAGCAGCCCGGGACAGGGTGATGGCTACACCTTC
CDR3aa: CASSPGQGDGYTF

abundance: many
j_gene: TRBJ2-1
v_gene: TRBV24-1
d_gene: TRBD2
CDR3nt: TGTGCCACCAGTGTTAGCGGGAGAGTCTACAATGAGCAGTTCTTC
CDR3aa: CATSVSGRVYNEQFF

abundance: many
j_gene: TRBJ2-6
v_gene: TRBV12-3/TRBV12-4
d_gene: NA
CDR3nt: TGTGCCAGCAGTATCGTAACGACTGGGGCCAACGTCCTGACTTTC
CDR3aa: CASSIVTTGANVLTF

abundance: many
j_gene: TRBJ1-1
v_gene: TRBV4-1
d_gene: NA
CDR3nt: TGCGCCAGCAGCCACATTACAGGGAACACTGAAGCTTTCTTT
CDR3aa: CASSHITGNTEAFF

abundance: NA
j_gene: TRBJ2-1
v_gene: TRBV4-2
d_gene: TRBD2
CDR3nt: TGTGCCAGCAGTCTAGCGGGGGCAGTTCGGGAGCAGTTCTTC
CDR3aa: CASSLAGAVREQFF

abundance: NA
j_gene: TRBJ1-2
v_gene: TRBV6-1
d_gene: TRBD1
CDR3nt: TGTGCCAGCAGTGGACAGGGAGGGCAGGGCTACACCTTC
CDR3aa: CASSGQGGQGYTF

abundance: few
j_gene: TRBJ2-2
v_gene: TRBV30
d_gene: NA
CDR3nt: TGTGCCTGGAGTACCCTGACTGGTGCCGGGGAGCTGTTTTTT
CDR3aa: CAWSTLTGAGELFF

abundance: many
j_gene: TRBJ2-4
v_gene: TRBV29-1
d_gene: NA
CDR3nt: TGCAGCGTTAAGGGGCAGGGTGGAGACATTCAGTACTTC
CDR3aa: CSVKGQGGDIQYF

abundance: many
j_gene: TRBJ2-3
v_gene: TRBV10-3
d_gene: NA
CDR3nt: TGTGCCATCGGACTGTTAGATACGCAGTATTTT
CDR3aa: CAIGLLDTQYF

abundance: many
j_gene: TRBJ1-1
v_gene: TRBV12-3/TRBV12-4
d_gene: TRBD1
CDR3nt: TGTGCCAGCAGGATACAGGGGAGGGGAACTGAAGCTTTCTTT
CDR3aa: CASRIQGRGTEAFF

abundance: many
j_gene: TRBJ1-5
v_gene: TRBV2
d_gene: NA
CDR3nt: TGTGCCAGCAGTCCAGAGCCCCAGCATTTT
CDR3aa: CASSPEPQHF

abundance: NA
j_gene: TRBJ1-5
v_gene: TRBV11-2
d_gene: TRBD1
CDR3nt: TGTGCCAGCAGCTTAGATACAGGGGAGGGCAATCAGCCCCAGCATTTT
CDR3aa: CASSLDTGEGNQPQHF

abundance: few
j_gene: TRBJ2-7
v_gene: TRBV12-3/TRBV12-4
d_gene: TRBD2
CDR3nt: TGTGCCAGCAGCCGGCTGGGACTAGCGATCGACGAGCAGTACTTC
CDR3aa: CASSRLGLAIDEQYF

abundance: large
j_gene: TRBJ1-5
v_gene: TRBV7-9
d_gene: TRBD1
CDR3nt: TGTGCCAGCAGCTTATTTGGGACAGGGGATTCTCAGCCCCAGCATTTT
CDR3aa: CASSLFGTGDSQPQHF

abundance: few
j_gene: TRBJ2-1
v_gene: TRBV11-2
d_gene: NA
CDR3nt: TGTGCCAGCAGCTTTGAGGAGGGGGCAGGGAATGAGCAGTTCTTC
CDR3aa: CASSFEEGAGNEQFF

abundance: few
j_gene: TRBJ2-1
v_gene: TRBV23-1
d_gene: NA
CDR3nt: TGCGCCAGCAGTAGCGCGGCGGAGCAGTTCTTC
CDR3aa: CASSSAAEQFF

abundance: many
j_gene: TRBJ1-2
v_gene: TRBV18
d_gene: NA
CDR3nt: TGTGCCAGCTCACCCGGGTCCGACTATGGCTACACCTTC
CDR3aa: CASSPGSDYGYTF

abundance: NA
j_gene: TRBJ2-2
v_gene: TRBV11-2
d_gene: NA
CDR3nt: TGTGCCAGCAGCTTAGGTGGGCTGGGCACCGGGGAGCTGTTTTTT
CDR3aa: CASSLGGLGTGELFF

abundance: few
j_gene: TRBJ2-7
v_gene: TRBV29-1
d_gene: NA
CDR3nt: TGCAGCGTTGCCCCTGTCGCAGCCTACGAGCAGTACTTC
CDR3aa: CSVAPVAAYEQYF

abundance: NA
j_gene: TRBJ1-1
v_gene: TRBV9
d_gene: NA
CDR3nt: TGTGCCAGCAGCGTAGTAACAGGACCCCTGAACACTGAAGCTTTCTTT
CDR3aa: CASSVVTGPLNTEAFF

abundance: many
j_gene: TRBJ1-2
v_gene: TRBV5-1
d_gene: TRBD1
CDR3nt: TGCGCCAGCAGCTCTGAGATTGGACAGGACTATGGCTACACCTTC
CDR3aa: CASSSEIGQDYGYTF

abundance: few
j_gene: TRBJ1-3
v_gene: TRBV20-1
d_gene: NA
CDR3nt: TGCAGTGCTAGACAGAGCCCTGGAAACACCATATATTTT
CDR3aa: CSARQSPGNTIYF

abundance: NA
j_gene: TRBJ2-4
v_gene: TRBV6-5
d_gene: TRBD1
CDR3nt: TGTGCCAGCAGTTACTCGATTCAGGGACAGGGAAAAAACATTCAGTACTTC
CDR3aa: CASSYSIQGQGKNIQYF

abundance: few
j_gene: TRBJ1-1
v_gene: TRBV20-1
d_gene: TRBD1
CDR3nt: TGCAGTGCTAGTAGACAGGGGCTAGGCACTGAAGCTTTCTTT
CDR3aa: CSASRQGLGTEAFF

abundance: NA
j_gene: TRBJ2-1
v_gene: TRBV24-1
d_gene: TRBD2
CDR3nt: TGTGCCACCAGTGATATTACATCAAGCGGGAGCTCCTACAATGAGCAGTTCTTC
CDR3aa: CATSDITSSGSSYNEQFF

abundance: NA
j_gene: TRBJ2-2
v_gene: TRBV11-1
d_gene: TRBD2
CDR3nt: TGTGCCAGCAGCTCCGCCCTTAAAGCGGGGGGGCCTAGCACCGGGGAGCTGTTTTTT
CDR3aa: CASSSALKAGGPSTGELFF

abundance: NA
j_gene: TRBJ2-5
v_gene: TRBV6-1
d_gene: NA
CDR3nt: TGTGCCAGCAGGAAGGGACACCTCCAAGAGACCCAGTACTTC
CDR3aa: CASRKGHLQETQYF

abundance: many
j_gene: TRBJ1-5
v_gene: TRBV6-1
d_gene: NA
CDR3nt: TGTGCCAGCAAACGGACCACCGGAGGAAATCAGCCCCAGCATTTT
CDR3aa: CASKRTTGGNQPQHF

abundance: NA
j_gene: TRBJ2-1
v_gene: TRBV7-2
d_gene: NA
CDR3nt: TGTGCCAGCAGCTTAGAAGGAGGGGGCTTGAATGAGCAGTTCTTC
CDR3aa: CASSLEGGGLNEQFF